One sample yielded the 20 T cell receptor beta chains listed below, sequenced in a study of T cell repertoires in cytomegalovirus infection. Their antigen targets remain unknown. TCRdb reanalysed the reads using MiXCR and keeps one entry per CDR3 protein. Of about 920,000 distinct CDR3 sequences detected, about 33% appear once; the ten largest clones hold around an eighth. The source material was cultured CD8+ T cells from PBMCs, sampled from culture after CMV antigen stimulation. The receptor set was obtained from a human donor in good health (CMV status not recorded). Some clones in this sample may be carry-over from other donors' samples.

Concerning this clonotype itself: This may be a read error, as it is one base from a much larger clone. The V and J genes are TRBV7-6 and TRBJ1-1, with 8 bases identical to TRBD1. This CDR3 region has 15 residues. The germline gives CDR1 SGHVS, CDR2 FNYEAQ. In DNA form, the CDR3 reads TGTGCCAACAGCTTAAGACAGGGGTGGGTGACTGAAGCTTTCTTT. It specifies CANSLRQGWVTEAFF.

This chain uses TRBV6-6 with TRBJ1-1; no definite D call. V gave up 8 bases and J gave up 0 bases, with 13 bases separating them. CDR1 is MNHNY, CDR2 SVGAGI, per germline (reference sequence). The CDR3 contains 14 residues. The CDR3 DNA reads as TGTGCCAGCGGGCAGACATTATTGAACACTGAAGCTTTCTTT. Protein product: CASGQTLLNTEAFF.

This clonotype was counted only a few times. This chain connects TRBV4-2 to TRBJ2-3, with TRBD2 matching over 8 bases. Looked up from germline, CDR1 is LGHNA and CDR2 is YNFKEQ. This CDR3 has 15 residues. Germline trimming cut 0 bases from V and 4 bases from J; bases unmatched to any gene: 3. This CDR3 is CASSQDRGGSDTQYF. The CDR3, as DNA: TGTGCCAGCAGCCAAGATCGGGGGGGCTCAGATACGCAGTATTTT.

CDR3 sequence: CATTNRRTDTQYF. In DNA form, the CDR3 reads TGTGCCACCACGAACAGGAGAACAGATACGCAGTATTTT. This chain connects TRBV6-6 to TRBJ2-3; the D gene is possibly TRBD1 (5 bases). Trimming took off 10 bases at V and 3 bases at J, with 14 bases between the two ends. CDR3 size: 13 residues. Germline V gene lookup returns CDR1 MNHNY and CDR2 SVGAGI (reference sequence).

This clonotype has just a few counts. The chain recombines TRBV24-1 with TRBJ2-5; the D gene is possibly TRBD2 (5 bases). Trimming pared 7 bases from V and 2 bases from J, leaving 10 bases between. The CDR3 length is 13 residues. Germline assignment: CDR1 KGHDR and CDR2 SFDVKD. CDR3 DNA sequence: TGTGCCACCAGCCCTACGGGACAAGAGACCCAGTACTTC. This translates into CATSPTGQETQYF.

Ten or more counts support this clonotype. This chain uses TRBV28 with TRBJ2-5; TRBD1 agrees at 10 bases. Germline V gives CDR1 MDHEN, CDR2 SYDVKM. V lost 3 bases to trimming and J lost 1 base; unmatched junction nucleotides: 11. The CDR3 runs to 18 residues. As DNA, the CDR3 is TGTGCCAGCAGTTTTTTTCTTCCGGGACAGGGGATCCAAGAGACCCAGTACTTC. It codes for CASSFFLPGQGIQETQYF.

J is TRBJ2-7 and V is TRBV14; perhaps TRBD1 as D (5 bases). From germline, CDR1 is SGHDN and CDR2 FVKESK. This CDR3 spans 12 amino acids. The V gene lost 4 bases and the J gene lost 5 bases, with 9 bases spanning the gap. Written as DNA, the CDR3 is TGTGCCAGCAGCCTCCAGGGCCACGAGCAGTACGTC. It translates to CASSLQGHEQYV.

This clonotype showed up just a few times. This chain uses TRBV6-2 or TRBV6-3 with TRBJ1-2; TRBD1 might be the D (6 bases). The V and J ends lost 6 bases and 6 bases respectively, with 20 bases between them. Germline V CDR1 and CDR2: MNHEY, SVGEGT. The CDR3 has 15 residues. The CDR3 nucleotides read TGTGCCAGCAGCACAGTGATCGGGGGGCTGGATGGCTACACCTTC. It codes for CASSTVIGGLDGYTF.

This clonotype was seen a few times. One junction end disagrees with the germline gene, perhaps due to a read error. The chain has TRBV5-6 and TRBJ1-4; D call uncertain. The CDR3 is 8 residues long. Germline CDR1 reads SGHDT; CDR2 reads YYEEEE. The CDR3 loop reads CASSQHLF. The CDR3 DNA is TGTGCCAGCAGCCAACACTTATTT.

The CDR3 nucleotides read TGTGCCAGCAGCTCCCCTTGGACTGGTAATGAGCAGTTCTTC. This codes for CASSSPWTGNEQFF. The chain carries TRBV7-9 and TRBJ2-1, with a possible D match to TRBD2 (5 bases). The CDR3 spans 14 residues. V was shortened by 4 bases and J by 7 bases, with 14 bases between the two germline ends. Germline CDR1 and CDR2: SEHNR and FQNEAQ (reference sequence).

This clonotype was seen only a few times. This chain joins TRBV6-4 and TRBJ2-2, with D perhaps TRBD1 or TRBD2 (5 bases each). The germline V gene has CDR1 MRHNA and CDR2 SNTAGT. Trimming cost V 6 bases and J 8 bases, with 13 bases left between them. This CDR3 has 13 amino acids. Here the CDR3 DNA reads TGTGCCAGCAGCCGAGAGGGACCGGGGGAGCTGTTTTTT. Residues: CASSREGPGELFF.

This clonotype has more than one count but fewer than ten. The rearrangement uses TRBV20-1 and TRBJ2-3, with 7 positions matching TRBD1. This CDR3 comprises 13 residues. CDR1 is DFQATT, CDR2 SNEGSKA, per germline (reference sequence). The CDR3 coding sequence is TGCAGAGGAAGGGGGCAGGACACAGATACGCAGTATTTT. Its translation: CRGRGQDTDTQYF.

This clonotype was found a few times. The rearrangement joins TRBV9 to TRBJ2-1; D not certain. Trimming cost V 4 bases and J 0 bases, with 11 bases left between them. CDR1 SGDLS and CDR2 YYNGEE come from the germline V gene. The CDR3 runs to 15 residues. CDR3 sequence reads: CASSQISSSYNEQFF. CDR3 bases: TGTGCCAGCAGCCAGATTTCCAGCTCCTACAATGAGCAGTTCTTC.

This rearrangement joins TRBV20-1 to TRBJ2-7, with D unclear. Trimming took off 2 bases at V and 0 bases at J, with 8 bases between the two ends. CDR1 and CDR2 from the germline V gene are DFQATT and SNEGSKA (reference sequence). The length of the CDR3 is 13 residues. The CDR3 here is CSARIASSYEQYV. CDR3 nucleotide sequence: TGCAGTGCTAGAATAGCTAGCTCCTACGAGCAGTACGTC.

This chain connects TRBV9 to TRBJ2-3, with a weak D call TRBD2 (7 bases). V lost 4 bases, J lost 4 bases, and 19 bases lay in between. Germline CDR1 reads SGDLS; CDR2 reads YYNGEE. The CDR3 is 16 residues long. As DNA, the CDR3 is TGTGCCAGCAGCTCATGGGGGGGGGCTTCCGCAGATACGCAGTATTTT. Translation gives CASSSWGGASADTQYF.

This clonotype has more than one count but fewer than ten. The chain is built from TRBV7-9 and TRBJ1-1; no clear D. Looked up from germline, CDR1 is SEHNR and CDR2 is FQNEAQ (reference sequence). The germline V and J ends were trimmed by 4 bases and 1 base, with 16 bases remaining between them. This CDR3 spans 16 amino acids. The CDR3, as DNA: TGTGCCAGCAGCTCCCCGGTTAAGGAGGCGAACACTGAAGCTTTCTTT. This codes for CASSSPVKEANTEAFF.

This rearrangement joins TRBV4-1 to TRBJ1-1; 11 positions agree with TRBD1. This CDR3 is built from 15 residues. Germline lookup yields CDR1 MGHRA and CDR2 YSYEKL. The V segment lost 2 bases and the J segment 4 bases; nucleotides outside the gene matches: 3. CDR3 amino acids: CASSQPGQGVTEAFF. The CDR3 coding sequence is TGCGCCAGCAGCCAACCGGGACAGGGGGTCACTGAAGCTTTCTTT.

The chain links TRBV28 to TRBJ2-7, with 7 bases aligning to TRBD1. CDR1 is MDHEN, CDR2 SYDVKM, per germline. The CDR3 is 21 residues long. J lost 0 bases, V lost 4 bases, and 24 bases had no gene match. The CDR3 DNA is TGTGCCAGCAGTTCTCTCCGATTCCGGGACAGCGCAAGACCTTTCTCCTACGAGCAGTACGTC. Translation: CASSSLRFRDSARPFSYEQYV.

This clonotype has just one count. The rearrangement uses TRBV6-2 or TRBV6-3 and TRBJ2-7; 8 bases line up with TRBD1. V lost 7 bases, J lost 4 bases, and 6 bases stayed unmatched. Germline V CDR1 and CDR2: MNHEY, SVGEGT. The CDR3 spans 13 residues. CDR3 nucleotide sequence: TGTGCCAGCACTCCGGACAGGGAATACGAGCAGTACGTC. It translates to CASTPDREYEQYV.

A few counts support this clonotype. The chain uses TRBV27 and TRBJ2-7; D is tentatively TRBD1 or TRBD2 (7 bases each). The CDR3 is 16 amino acids. With 5 bases removed from V and 5 bases from J, the gap between germline ends came to 22 bases. Germline assignment: CDR1 MNHEY and CDR2 SMNVEV (reference sequence). CDR3 in amino acids: CASSKTQLTGRDEQYV. The CDR3 nucleotides read TGTGCCAGCAGTAAAACCCAATTGACAGGGAGGGACGAGCAGTACGTC.